The present entry profiles one TCR beta chain with its context. From germline, CDR1 is SGHRS and CDR2 YFSETQ. V shed 4 bases and J shed 1 base, with 9 bases lying between them. The CDR3 extends over 14 amino acids. Assay: immunoSEQ multiplex PCR; the TCRdb copy retains only in-frame clones and omits some. The sample shows approximately 70,000 clones, approximately 92% of them seen only once. The data are from a study of technical replicates of blood from a handful of donors. Sequenced material: T cells isolated from PBMCs. The receptor's source is a human donor in good health. The chain is built from TRBV5-1 and TRBJ1-3; D is unclear. DNA of the CDR3: TGCGCCAGCAGCCCTGAGGGTTCTGGAAACACCATATATTTT. Translated: CASSPEGSGNTIYF.